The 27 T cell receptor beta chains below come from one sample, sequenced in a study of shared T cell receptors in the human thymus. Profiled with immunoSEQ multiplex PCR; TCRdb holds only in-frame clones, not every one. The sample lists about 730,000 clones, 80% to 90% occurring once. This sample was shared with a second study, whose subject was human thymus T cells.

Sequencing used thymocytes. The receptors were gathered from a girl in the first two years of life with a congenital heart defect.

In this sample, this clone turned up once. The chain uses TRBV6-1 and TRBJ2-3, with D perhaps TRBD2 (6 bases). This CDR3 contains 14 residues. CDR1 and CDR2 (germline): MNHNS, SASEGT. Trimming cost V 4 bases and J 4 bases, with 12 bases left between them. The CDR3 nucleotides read TGTGCCAGCAGTGTGACTAGTGAGGCAGATACGCAGTATTTT. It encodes CASSVTSEADTQYF.

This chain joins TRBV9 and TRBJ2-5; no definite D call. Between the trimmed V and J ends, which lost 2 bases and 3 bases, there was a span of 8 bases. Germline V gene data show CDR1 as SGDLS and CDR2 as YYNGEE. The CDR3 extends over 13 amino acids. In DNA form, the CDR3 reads TGTGCCAGCAGCGTTAAACTGGAAGAGACCCAGTACTTC. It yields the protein CASSVKLEETQYF.

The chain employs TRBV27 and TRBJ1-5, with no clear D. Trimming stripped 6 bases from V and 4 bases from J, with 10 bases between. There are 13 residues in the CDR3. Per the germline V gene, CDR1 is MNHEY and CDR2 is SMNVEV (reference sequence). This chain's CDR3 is CASRGRENQPQHF. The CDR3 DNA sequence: TGTGCCAGCAGAGGACGGGAGAATCAGCCCCAGCATTTT.

CDR3 nucleotide sequence: TGTGCCAGCTCACTGGTCAAACCGGGACTAGCGGGGGTTCGACAAGAGACCCAGTACTTC. Its protein product is CASSLVKPGLAGVRQETQYF. The chain employs TRBV18 and TRBJ2-5, with 14 bases identical to TRBD2. V shed 4 bases and J 2 bases; nucleotides not matched to a gene: 15. The CDR3 sequence is 20 residues long. The V gene's germline CDR1 is KGHSH and CDR2 LQKENI.

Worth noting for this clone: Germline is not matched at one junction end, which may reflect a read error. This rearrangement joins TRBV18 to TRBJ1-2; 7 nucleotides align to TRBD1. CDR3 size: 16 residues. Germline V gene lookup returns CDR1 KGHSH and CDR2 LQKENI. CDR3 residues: CASSPPHPGQGDGYTF. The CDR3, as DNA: TGTGCCAGCTCTCCACCCCACCCAGGGCAGGGGGATGGCTACACCTTC.

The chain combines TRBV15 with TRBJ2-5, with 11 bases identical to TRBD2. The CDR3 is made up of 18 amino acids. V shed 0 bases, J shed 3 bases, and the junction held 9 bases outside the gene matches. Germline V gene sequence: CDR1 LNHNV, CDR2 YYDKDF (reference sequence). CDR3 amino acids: CATSRDTSGGVPEETQYF. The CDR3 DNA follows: TGTGCCACCAGCAGAGATACTAGCGGGGGTGTACCCGAAGAGACCCAGTACTTC.

The CDR3 sequence is CASSHGAGGRTGELFF. CDR3 nucleotides: TGTGCCAGCTCCCATGGTGCGGGGGGCCGCACCGGGGAGCTGTTTTTT. The V gene is TRBV7-2, the J gene TRBJ2-2, with 8 bases matching TRBD2. This CDR3 spans 16 amino acids. V shed 8 bases, J shed 4 bases, and the junction held 12 bases outside the gene matches. Germline values: CDR1 SGHTA, CDR2 FQGNSA.

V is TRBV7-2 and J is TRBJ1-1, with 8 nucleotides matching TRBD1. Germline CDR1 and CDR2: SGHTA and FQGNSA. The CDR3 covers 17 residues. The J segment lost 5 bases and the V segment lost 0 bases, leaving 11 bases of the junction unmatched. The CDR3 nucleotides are TGTGCCAGCAGCTTAGCGGAGCAGGGGGCGCGTCTGACTGAAGCTTTCTTT. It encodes CASSLAEQGARLTEAFF. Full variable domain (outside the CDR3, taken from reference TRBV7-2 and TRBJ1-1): GAGVSQSPSNKVTEKGKDVELRCDPISGHTALYWYRQSLGQGLEFLIYFQGNSAPDKSGLPSDRFSAERTGGSVSTLTIQRTQQEDSAVYLCASSLAEQGARLTEAFFGQGTRLTVV.

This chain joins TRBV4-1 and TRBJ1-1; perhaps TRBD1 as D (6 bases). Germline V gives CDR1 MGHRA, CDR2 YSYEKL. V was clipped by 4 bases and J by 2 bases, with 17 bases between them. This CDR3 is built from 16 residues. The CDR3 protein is CASSPGGPATNTEAFF. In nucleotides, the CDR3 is TGCGCCAGCAGCCCTGGGGGCCCCGCAACTAACACTGAAGCTTTCTTT.

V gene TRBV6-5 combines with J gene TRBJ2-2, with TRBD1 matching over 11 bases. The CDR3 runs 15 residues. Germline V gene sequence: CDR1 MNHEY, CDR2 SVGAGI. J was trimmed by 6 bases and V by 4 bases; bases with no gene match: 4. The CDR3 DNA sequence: TGTGCCAGCAGTTCCGGGACAGGGGGTTCCGGGGAGCTGTTTTTT. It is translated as CASSSGTGGSGELFF.

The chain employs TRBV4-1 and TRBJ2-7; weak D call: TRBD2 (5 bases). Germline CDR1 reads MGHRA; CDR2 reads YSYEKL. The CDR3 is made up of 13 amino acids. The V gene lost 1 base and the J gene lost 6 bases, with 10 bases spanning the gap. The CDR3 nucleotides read TGCGCCAGCAGCCAAGGACACGGGGTCGAGCAGTACTTC. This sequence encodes CASSQGHGVEQYF.

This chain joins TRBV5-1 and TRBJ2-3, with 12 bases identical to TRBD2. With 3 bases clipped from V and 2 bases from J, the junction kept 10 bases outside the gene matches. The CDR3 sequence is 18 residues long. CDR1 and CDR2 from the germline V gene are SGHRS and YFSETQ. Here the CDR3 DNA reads TGCGCCAGCAGCTCCCGCCCTCTAGCGGGGGGGACCACAGATACGCAGTATTTT. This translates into CASSSRPLAGGTTDTQYF.

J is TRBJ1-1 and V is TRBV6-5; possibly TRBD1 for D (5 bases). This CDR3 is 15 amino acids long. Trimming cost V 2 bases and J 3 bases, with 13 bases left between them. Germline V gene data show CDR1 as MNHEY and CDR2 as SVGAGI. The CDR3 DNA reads TGTGCCAGCAGTTACGCGGCAGGGCCGGACACTGAAGCTTTCTTT. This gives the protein CASSYAAGPDTEAFF.

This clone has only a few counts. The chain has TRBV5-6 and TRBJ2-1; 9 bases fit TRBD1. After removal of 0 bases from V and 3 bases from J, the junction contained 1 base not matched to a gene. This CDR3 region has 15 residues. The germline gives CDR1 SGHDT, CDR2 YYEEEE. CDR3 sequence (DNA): TGTGCCAGCAGCTTGGGACAGGGGGACTACAATGAGCAGTTCTTC. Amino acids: CASSLGQGDYNEQFF.

The CDR3 sequence is CASSQADRDTEAFF. CDR3 DNA sequence: TGTGCCAGCAGCCAAGCGGACAGGGACACTGAAGCTTTCTTT. This chain links TRBV14 with TRBJ1-1; 8 bases fit TRBD1. The CDR3 is made up of 14 amino acids. V trimming: 1 base; J trimming: 3 bases; junction bases outside the gene matches: 1. CDR1 is SGHDN, CDR2 FVKESK, per germline.

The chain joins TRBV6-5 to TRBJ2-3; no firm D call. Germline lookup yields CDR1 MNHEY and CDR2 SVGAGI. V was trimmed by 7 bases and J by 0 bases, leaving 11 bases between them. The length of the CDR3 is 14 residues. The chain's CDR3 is CASKKTLSTDTQYF. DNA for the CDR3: TGTGCCAGCAAAAAGACACTTAGCACAGATACGCAGTATTTT.

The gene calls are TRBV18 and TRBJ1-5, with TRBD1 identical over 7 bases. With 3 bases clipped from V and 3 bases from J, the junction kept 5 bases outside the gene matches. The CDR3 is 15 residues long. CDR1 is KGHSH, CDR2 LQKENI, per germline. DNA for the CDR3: TGTGCCAGCTCACCCGACAGGGAAAACAATCAGCCCCAGCATTTT. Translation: CASSPDRENNQPQHF.

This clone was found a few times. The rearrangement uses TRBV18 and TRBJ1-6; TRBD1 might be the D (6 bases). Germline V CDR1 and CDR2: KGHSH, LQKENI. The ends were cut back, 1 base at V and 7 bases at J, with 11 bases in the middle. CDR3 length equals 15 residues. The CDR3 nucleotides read TGTGCCAGCTCACCACAGTCAGGGGTAAATTCACCCCTCCACTTT. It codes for CASSPQSGVNSPLHF.

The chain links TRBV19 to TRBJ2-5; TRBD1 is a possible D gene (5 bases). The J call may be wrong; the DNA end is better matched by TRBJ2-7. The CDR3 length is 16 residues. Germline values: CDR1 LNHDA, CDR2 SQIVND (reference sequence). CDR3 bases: TGTGCCAGTAGTAAGCGCCCCTCGGACACCCCCTACGAGCAGTACTTC. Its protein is CASSKRPSDTPYEQYF.

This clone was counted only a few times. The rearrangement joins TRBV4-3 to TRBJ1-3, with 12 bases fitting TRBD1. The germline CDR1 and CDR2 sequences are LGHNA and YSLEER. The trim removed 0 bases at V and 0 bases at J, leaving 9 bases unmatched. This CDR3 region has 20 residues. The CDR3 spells CASSQDRDRGRKGSGNTIYF. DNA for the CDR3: TGCGCCAGCAGCCAAGATAGGGACAGGGGGCGCAAAGGCTCTGGAAACACCATATATTTT.

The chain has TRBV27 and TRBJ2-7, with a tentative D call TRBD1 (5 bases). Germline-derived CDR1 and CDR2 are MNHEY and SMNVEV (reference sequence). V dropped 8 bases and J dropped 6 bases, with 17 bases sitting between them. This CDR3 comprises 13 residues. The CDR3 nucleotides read TGTGCCAGCGCGCGAATAGGCAGGGTCGAGCAGTACTTC. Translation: CASARIGRVEQYF.

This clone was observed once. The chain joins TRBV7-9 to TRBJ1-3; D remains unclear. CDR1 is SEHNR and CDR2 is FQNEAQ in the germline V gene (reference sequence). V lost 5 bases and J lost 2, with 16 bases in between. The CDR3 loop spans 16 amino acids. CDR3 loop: CASSVTRGKAGNTIYF. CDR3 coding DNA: TGTGCCAGCAGCGTAACGCGAGGGAAAGCTGGAAACACCATATATTTT.

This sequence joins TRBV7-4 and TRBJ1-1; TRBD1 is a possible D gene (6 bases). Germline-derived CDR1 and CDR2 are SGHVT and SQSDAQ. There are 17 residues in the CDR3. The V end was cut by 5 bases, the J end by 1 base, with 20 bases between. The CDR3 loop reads CASSETPLETGNTEAFF. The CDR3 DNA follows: TGTGCCAGCAGCGAAACGCCCTTAGAGACAGGGAACACTGAAGCTTTCTTT. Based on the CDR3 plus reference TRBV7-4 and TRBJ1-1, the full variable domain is GAGVSQSPRYKVAKRGRDVALRCDSISGHVTLYWYRQTLGQGSEVLTYSQSDAQRDKSGRPSGRFSAERPERSVSTLKIQRTEQGDSAVYLCASSETPLETGNTEAFFGQGTRLTVV.

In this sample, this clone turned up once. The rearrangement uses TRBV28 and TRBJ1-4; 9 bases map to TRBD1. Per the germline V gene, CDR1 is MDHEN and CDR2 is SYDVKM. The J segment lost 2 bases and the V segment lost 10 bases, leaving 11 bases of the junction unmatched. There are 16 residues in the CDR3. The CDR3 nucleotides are TGTGCCACCAACTACAGGGGGCGTTGGACTAATGAAAAACTGTTTTTT. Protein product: CATNYRGRWTNEKLFF.

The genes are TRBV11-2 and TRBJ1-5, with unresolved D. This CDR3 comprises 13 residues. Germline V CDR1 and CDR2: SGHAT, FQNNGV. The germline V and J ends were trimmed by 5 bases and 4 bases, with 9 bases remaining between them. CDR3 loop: CASSPGLNQPQHF. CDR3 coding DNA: TGTGCCAGCAGCCCGGGTTTAAATCAGCCCCAGCATTTT.

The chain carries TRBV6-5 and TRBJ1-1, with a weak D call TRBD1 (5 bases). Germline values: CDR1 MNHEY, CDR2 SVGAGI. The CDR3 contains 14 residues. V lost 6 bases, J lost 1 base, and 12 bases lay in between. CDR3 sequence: CASSQRGWNTEAFF. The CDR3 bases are TGTGCCAGCAGCCAAAGGGGCTGGAACACTGAAGCTTTCTTT.

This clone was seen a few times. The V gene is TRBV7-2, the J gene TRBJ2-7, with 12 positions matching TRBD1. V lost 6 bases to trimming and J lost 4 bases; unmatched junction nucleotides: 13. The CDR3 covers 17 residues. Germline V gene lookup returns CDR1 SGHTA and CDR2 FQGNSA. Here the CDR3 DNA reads TGTGCCAGCAGAGCACCGGGACAGGGGGCCCGAAGTTACGAGCAGTACTTC. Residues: CASRAPGQGARSYEQYF.